Sequencing of this T cell receptor (beta chain) was carried out in a study of STAT5B mutations in CD4+ large granular lymphocyte leukemia. Findings of the study overall: Main leukemic clonotypes were patient-specific, but roughly 23% appeared at low frequency elsewhere.

CD4+ T-LGLL patients came from Padova, Helsinki and Shinshu hematology units. Depending on availability, patient cells were bead-separated fractions or unselected PBMC. As processed by the authors: The detection floor for productive clonotype frequency was 2.59 x 10-5. Profiled with immunoSEQ multiplex PCR; TCRdb holds only in-frame clones, not every one. Clonal size and the V and J genes are those of that table, whereas D and trimming came from the DNA. The table lists approximately 8,400 clones, roughly 89% of them singletons. Note on this clone: What it recognizes is unknown.

CDR3 length equals 15 residues. With 5 bases clipped from V and 2 bases from J, the junction kept 7 bases outside the gene matches. CDR1 is SEHNR, CDR2 FQNEAQ, per germline (reference sequence). The sequenced material came from PBMCs. The receptor was derived from a woman between 65 and 79 years old with CD4+ T-cell large granular lymphocyte leukemia. The rearrangement joins TRBV7-9 to TRBJ1-2; 8 bases are shared with TRBD1. DNA of the CDR3: TGTGCCAGCAGCACGGTGTCAGGGGGCAACTATGGCTACACCTTC. This codes for CASSTVSGGNYGYTF.